The sequence of this TCR beta chain was determined in a study of cytomegalovirus exposure and HLA in healthy donors. Study as a whole: Clustering assigned about four fifths of the approximately 400 genotyped donors to the Caucasian-associated ancestry cluster.

Study-level results: TCR beta chain V- and J-gene trimming was linked, in a later analysis, to a missense variant in DCLRE1C.

The PCR used 60 Vbeta and 13 Jbeta primers. Only in-frame clones appear in the TCRdb table, and some are missing; sequencing was by immunoSEQ multiplex PCR. The sample has around 120,000 clones, 65% to 90% seen once. This clone was seen only a few times. Its antigen remains unknown. V lost 3 bases and J 6 bases, leaving 10 bases between the germline ends. This CDR3 has 13 amino acids. Germline values: CDR1 KGHSH, CDR2 LQKENI. The sample taken for sequencing was PBMCs. The chain has TRBV18 and TRBJ2-3; unclear D gene. The clonotype comes from a woman aged 25 to 39 in good health and CMV-seronegative. The CDR3 loop reads CASSPDFEDTQYF. For the CDR3, the DNA is TGTGCCAGCTCACCCGACTTCGAGGATACGCAGTATTTT. The full variable domain, in which reference TRBV18 and TRBJ2-3 provide the parts outside the CDR3, is NAGVMQNPRHLVRRRGQEARLRCSPMKGHSHVYWYRQLPEEGLKFMVYLQKENIIDESGMPKERFSAEFPKEGPSILRIQQVVRGDSAAYFCASSPDFEDTQYFGPGTRLTVL.